One and the same sample provided the 25 T cell receptor beta chains below, sequenced in a study of blood T cell repertoires in COVID-19 (dated by TCRdb to 2018 to 2021). Library method: the immunoSEQ multiplex PCR assay. The table comes from immuneACCESS by way of TCRdb, which keeps in-frame sequences with V and J called. Part of the clones is missing from these tables; in studies checked, under half for an unresolved V gene and the rest for unknown reasons. This sample lists approximately 110,000 clones; approximately 80% were detected once. The leading ten clones occupy over 35% of the sample. The specimen sequenced was peripheral blood. The receptors were sampled from a man aged 80 or over with acute or convalescent COVID-19.

The rearrangement links TRBV19 to TRBJ2-7, with D tentatively TRBD2 (6 bases). The germline V gene encodes CDR1 LNHDA and CDR2 SQIVND (reference sequence). This CDR3 spans 14 amino acids. Between the trimmed V and J ends, which lost 3 bases and 6 bases, there was a span of 15 bases. CDR3 coding DNA: TGTGCCAGTAGTATTTCTGTGGAGGGTATCGAGCAGTACTTC. It translates to CASSISVEGIEQYF.

A single count supports this clone. The rearrangement uses TRBV27 and TRBJ2-1; 10 bases align to TRBD2. V was clipped by 2 bases and J by 10 bases; unmatched bases: 11. This CDR3 has 16 amino acids. Germline V gene lookup returns CDR1 MNHEY and CDR2 SMNVEV (reference sequence). The DNA for the CDR3 is TGTGCCAGCAGTTTAGACGTGGCTAGCGGGAGAAGCGAGCAGTTCTTC. It specifies CASSLDVASGRSEQFF.

This clone has just a few counts. The J gene is TRBJ2-7, the V gene TRBV4-3; 9 bases fit TRBD1. V trimming: 1 base; J trimming: 1 base; junction bases outside the gene matches: 8. The CDR3 is made up of 17 amino acids. The germline V gene encodes CDR1 LGHNA and CDR2 YSLEER. The DNA of the CDR3 is TGCGCCAGCAGCCAAGGTCCCGGGACAGGGCCTTCCTACGAGCAGTACTTC. Its protein is CASSQGPGTGPSYEQYF.

This clone occurred a few times. J is TRBJ1-5 and V is TRBV18; D gene uncertain. Between the trimmed V and J ends, which lost 2 bases and 5 bases, there was a span of 10 bases. This CDR3 has 14 amino acids. Germline assignment: CDR1 KGHSH and CDR2 LQKENI. DNA of the CDR3: TGTGCCAGCTCACCAGGAGGTTCCGATCAGCCCCAGCATTTT. This gives the protein CASSPGGSDQPQHF.

This rearrangement joins TRBV3-1 (or the pseudogene TRBV3-2) to TRBJ1-1; D gene unclear. Germline-derived CDR1 and CDR2 are LGHDT and YNNKEL (reference sequence). CDR3 length: 13 residues. Trimming stripped 4 bases from V and 4 bases from J, with 10 bases between. CDR3 in DNA: TGTGCCAGCAGCCCGGAGGAGAGCACTGAAGCTTTCTTT. Its protein is CASSPEESTEAFF.

This clone showed up just a few times. The chain employs TRBV29-1 and TRBJ2-5, with D unresolved. V was pared by 1 base and J by 4 bases, with 7 bases between. CDR1 SQVTM and CDR2 ANQGSEA come from the germline V gene. CDR3 length equals 12 residues. CDR3: CSVEGRGETQYF. The CDR3 nucleotides are TGCAGCGTTGAAGGGCGCGGAGAGACCCAGTACTTC.

V is TRBV27 and J is TRBJ1-6, with TRBD1 matching over 10 bases. Germline lookup yields CDR1 MNHEY and CDR2 SMNVEV (reference sequence). The CDR3 is 16 amino acids. V gave up 5 bases and J gave up 9 bases; unmatched junction bases: 10. CDR3 DNA sequence: TGTGCCAGCAGTCCCTGGGACAGGGGAAGAGCTTCACCCCTCCACTTT. Encoded protein: CASSPWDRGRASPLHF.

The chain joins TRBV10-1 to TRBJ2-2; a possible D gene is TRBD1 (6 bases). V dropped 8 bases and J dropped 4 bases, with 11 bases sitting between them. The CDR3 runs 13 residues. Per the germline V gene, CDR1 is WNHNN and CDR2 is SYGVQD (reference sequence). The CDR3 spells CASGAGVTGELFF. The CDR3 coding sequence is TGCGCCAGCGGTGCAGGGGTCACCGGGGAGCTGTTTTTT.

V gene TRBV28 combines with J gene TRBJ1-1, with TRBD1 matching 8 bases. Germline V gives CDR1 MDHEN, CDR2 SYDVKM. The V and J ends lost 5 bases and 4 bases, in that order; junction bases with no gene match: 9. This CDR3 comprises 15 residues. DNA for the CDR3: TGTGCCAGCAGTCCTCAGGGGGCCAGAGTCACTGAAGCTTTCTTT. Its protein product is CASSPQGARVTEAFF.

The J gene is TRBJ1-6, the V gene TRBV14; 8 bases match TRBD1. CDR3 length: 15 amino acids. Trimming took 6 bases from V and 4 from J; bases not matched to a gene: 5. The V gene's germline CDR1 is SGHDN and CDR2 FVKESK. The DNA of the CDR3 is TGTGCCAGCAGTCGGAGGACAGGGTATAATTCACCCCTCCACTTT. Translating gives CASSRRTGYNSPLHF.

The chain carries TRBV4-2 and TRBJ2-3; D remains ambiguous. V was shortened by 1 base and J by 0 bases, with 14 bases between the two germline ends. The CDR3 consists of 17 residues. The germline gives CDR1 LGHNA, CDR2 YNFKEQ. In nucleotides, the CDR3 is TGTGCCAGCAGCCAAGGAGTAGCAGCGACTAGCACAGATACGCAGTATTTT. It specifies CASSQGVAATSTDTQYF.

The V gene is TRBV5-4, the J gene TRBJ1-1; a possible D gene is TRBD1 (5 bases). Germline CDR1 and CDR2: SGHNT and YYREEE (reference sequence). The V gene lost 3 bases and the J gene lost 6 bases, with 15 bases spanning the gap. CDR3 size: 14 residues. For the CDR3, the DNA is TGTGCCAGCAGCTGGGGGGTTGGGAGCCCTGAAGCTTTCTTT. Protein: CASSWGVGSPEAFF. Full variable domain (missing parts from reference TRBV5-4 and TRBJ1-1): ETGVTQSPTHLIKTRGQQVTLRCSSQSGHNTVSWYQQALGQGPQFIFQYYREEENGRGNFPPRFSGLQFPNYSSELNVNALELDDSALYLCASSWGVGSPEAFFGQGTRLTVV.

The J gene is TRBJ1-2, the V gene TRBV3-1 (or the pseudogene TRBV3-2); TRBD1 agrees at 7 bases. With 1 base clipped from V and 2 bases from J, the junction kept 13 bases outside the gene matches. The CDR3 is 18 residues long. The germline gives CDR1 LGHDT, CDR2 YNNKEL (reference sequence). This chain's CDR3 is CASSQALGSTGKNYGYTF. For the CDR3, the DNA is TGTGCCAGCAGCCAAGCCCTAGGTTCGACAGGGAAAAACTATGGCTACACCTTC.

The chain carries TRBV10-3 and TRBJ2-7; tentative D call: TRBD2 (6 bases). The CDR3 length is 15 residues. Looked up from germline, CDR1 is ENHRY and CDR2 is SYGVKD. V dropped 8 bases and J dropped 0 bases, with 17 bases sitting between them. CDR3 sequence reads: CAIRGNSDNSYEQYF. DNA of the CDR3: TGTGCCATCCGGGGGAACTCGGACAACTCCTACGAGCAGTACTTC.

The chain links TRBV5-1 to TRBJ2-7; D is perhaps TRBD1 (6 bases). The CDR3 loop spans 14 amino acids. The germline gives CDR1 SGHRS, CDR2 YFSETQ. V was shortened by 4 bases and J by 2 bases, with 13 bases between the two germline ends. The CDR3 reads CASSDDRFTYEQYF. DNA for the CDR3: TGCGCCAGCAGCGACGACAGGTTTACCTACGAGCAGTACTTC.

This clone was seen a single time. The V gene is TRBV28, the J gene TRBJ1-2, with 10 bases matching TRBD1. CDR1 is MDHEN, CDR2 SYDVKM, per germline. The CDR3 length is 15 residues. V was clipped by 5 bases and J by 7 bases; unmatched bases: 10. The CDR3 sequence: CASSLSRDRGGGYTF. The CDR3 DNA is TGTGCCAGCAGTCTCTCACGGGACAGGGGAGGTGGCTACACCTTC.

The table lists this clone with a count of one. A junction boundary mismatches the germline segment, possibly from a read error. This chain joins TRBV5-1 and TRBJ1-1; no definite D call. The CDR3 spans 13 residues. Germline loops: CDR1 SGHRS, CDR2 YFSETQ. CDR3: CATSLAWNTEAFF. CDR3 nucleotide sequence: TGCGCCACCAGCTTGGCATGGAACACTGAAGCTTTCTTT. Full variable domain (missing parts from reference TRBV5-1 and TRBJ1-1): KAGVTQTPRYLIKTRGQQVTLSCSPISGHRSVSWYQQTPGQGLQFLFEYFSETQRNKGNFPGRFSGRQFSNSRSEMNVSTLELGDSALYLCATSLAWNTEAFFGQGTRLTVV.

The chain links TRBV18 to TRBJ1-1; TRBD1 matches at 8 bases. The V segment lost 1 base and the J segment 3 bases; nucleotides outside the gene matches: 4. Germline values: CDR1 KGHSH, CDR2 LQKENI. The CDR3 is made up of 15 amino acids. The CDR3 here is CASSPRTGTDTEAFF. The CDR3 DNA reads TGTGCCAGCTCACCACGGACAGGGACGGACACTGAAGCTTTCTTT.

This chain joins TRBV6-2 or TRBV6-3 and TRBJ2-3, with 10 bases identical to TRBD2. Germline V gene sequence: CDR1 MNHEY, CDR2 SVGEGT. This CDR3 region has 14 residues. With V trimmed by 4 bases and J by 4 bases, 2 bases remained unmatched. The CDR3: CASSSSGRSDTQYF. The DNA of the CDR3 is TGTGCCAGCAGTTCTAGCGGGAGATCAGATACGCAGTATTTT.

The chain is built from TRBV28 and TRBJ1-2; D unresolved. With 2 bases removed from V and 6 bases from J, the gap between germline ends came to 13 bases. The CDR3 consists of 14 residues. CDR1 and CDR2 from the germline V gene are MDHEN and SYDVKM. This CDR3 reads CASSLVTPVNGYTF. CDR3 coding DNA: TGTGCCAGCAGTTTAGTTACGCCGGTAAATGGCTACACCTTC.

Only a few counts were recorded for this clone. The CDR3 DNA reads TGTGCCAGCAGTGATTATTTGCGGGATGCGTTCTTC. Residues: CASSDYLRDAFF. The chain carries TRBV6-1 and TRBJ2-1; a weak D match, TRBD2 (6 bases). The V and J ends lost 3 bases and 15 bases respectively, with 15 bases between them. This CDR3 has 12 amino acids. In germline, CDR1 is MNHNS, CDR2 SASEGT.

The chain uses TRBV7-9 and TRBJ2-5; D is undetermined. V lost 0 bases and J 0 bases, leaving 5 bases between the germline ends. This CDR3 has 14 residues. Germline V gives CDR1 SEHNR, CDR2 FQNEAQ (reference sequence). The CDR3 loop reads CASSLAQYQETQYF. CDR3 DNA: TGTGCCAGCAGCTTAGCACAGTACCAAGAGACCCAGTACTTC.

This chain uses TRBV28 with TRBJ2-2; 13 bases fit TRBD2. The germline V gene encodes CDR1 MDHEN and CDR2 SYDVKM. J lost 6 bases, V lost 3 bases, and 4 bases had no gene match. There are 16 residues in the CDR3. The CDR3 reads CASSFSGLAGAGELFF. CDR3 DNA: TGTGCCAGCAGTTTCTCCGGACTAGCGGGAGCCGGGGAGCTGTTTTTT.

The chain carries TRBV24-1 and TRBJ2-2; a possible D gene is TRBD2 (5 bases). Trimming cost V 3 bases and J 2 bases, with 9 bases left between them. CDR1 is KGHDR and CDR2 is SFDVKD in the germline V gene. CDR3 length: 15 amino acids. CDR3 bases: TGTGCCACCAGTGATCGACTATACAACACCGGGGAGCTGTTTTTT. Encoded protein: CATSDRLYNTGELFF.

The rearrangement links TRBV29-1 to TRBJ2-1, with TRBD1 matching over 9 bases. Trimming removed 6 bases from V and 6 bases from J; junction bases left unmatched: 0. The germline gives CDR1 SQVTM, CDR2 ANQGSEA. The CDR3 runs 11 residues. The CDR3 loop reads CSVGQGNEQFF. DNA for the CDR3: TGCAGCGTGGGACAGGGCAATGAGCAGTTCTTC.